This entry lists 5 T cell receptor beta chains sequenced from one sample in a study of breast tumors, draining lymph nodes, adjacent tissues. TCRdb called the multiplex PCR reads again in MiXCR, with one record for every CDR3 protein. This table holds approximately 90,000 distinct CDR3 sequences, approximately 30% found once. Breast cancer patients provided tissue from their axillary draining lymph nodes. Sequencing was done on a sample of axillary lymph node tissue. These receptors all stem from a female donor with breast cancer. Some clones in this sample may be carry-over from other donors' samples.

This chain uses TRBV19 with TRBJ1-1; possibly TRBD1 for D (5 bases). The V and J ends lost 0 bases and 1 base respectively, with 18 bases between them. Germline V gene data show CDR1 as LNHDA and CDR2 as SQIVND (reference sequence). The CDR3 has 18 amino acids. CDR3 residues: CASSIDLGQGGRNTEAFF. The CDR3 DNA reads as TGTGCCAGTAGTATAGATCTTGGGCAGGGCGGCCGGAACACTGAAGCTTTCTTT.

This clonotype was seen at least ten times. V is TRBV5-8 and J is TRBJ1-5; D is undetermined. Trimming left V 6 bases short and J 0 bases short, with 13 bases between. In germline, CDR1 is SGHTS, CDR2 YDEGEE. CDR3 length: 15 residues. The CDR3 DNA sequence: TGTGCCAGCATCGAGGTCGTCAATAGCAATCAGCCCCAGCATTTT. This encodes CASIEVVNSNQPQHF.

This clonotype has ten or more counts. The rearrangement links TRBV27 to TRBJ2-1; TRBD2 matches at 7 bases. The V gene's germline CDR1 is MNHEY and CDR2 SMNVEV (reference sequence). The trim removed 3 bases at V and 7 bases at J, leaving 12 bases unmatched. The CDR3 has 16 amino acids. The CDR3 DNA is TGTGCCAGCAGTTTCCCCCTCGGCGGGAGTTCGAATGAGCAGTTCTTC. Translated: CASSFPLGGSSNEQFF.

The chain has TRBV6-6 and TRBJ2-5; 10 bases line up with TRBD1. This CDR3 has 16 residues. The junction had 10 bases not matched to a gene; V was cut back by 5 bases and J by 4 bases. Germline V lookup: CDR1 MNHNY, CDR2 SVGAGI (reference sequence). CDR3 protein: CASSHLGTGVGETQYF. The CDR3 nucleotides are TGTGCCAGCAGTCACCTCGGGACAGGGGTAGGAGAGACCCAGTACTTC.

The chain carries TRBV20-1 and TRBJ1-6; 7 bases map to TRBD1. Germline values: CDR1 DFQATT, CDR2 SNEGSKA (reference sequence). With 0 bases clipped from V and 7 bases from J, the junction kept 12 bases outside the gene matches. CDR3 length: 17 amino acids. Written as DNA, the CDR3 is TGCAGTGCTAGAGATTCAGCGGGAGGGGGCCTAAATTCACCCCTCCACTTT. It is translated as CSARDSAGGGLNSPLHF.